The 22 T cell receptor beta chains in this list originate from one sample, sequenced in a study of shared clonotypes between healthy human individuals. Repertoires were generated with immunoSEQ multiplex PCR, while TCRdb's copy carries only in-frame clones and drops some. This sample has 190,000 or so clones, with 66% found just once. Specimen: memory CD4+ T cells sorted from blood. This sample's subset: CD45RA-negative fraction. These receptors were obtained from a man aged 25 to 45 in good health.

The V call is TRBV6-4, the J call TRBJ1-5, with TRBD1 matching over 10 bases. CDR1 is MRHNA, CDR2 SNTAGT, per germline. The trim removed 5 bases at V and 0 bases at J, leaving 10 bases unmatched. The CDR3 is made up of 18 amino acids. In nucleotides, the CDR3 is TGTGCCAGCAGTCACCGGGACAGGGGTACAAGTAGCAATCAGCCCCAGCATTTT. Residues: CASSHRDRGTSSNQPQHF.

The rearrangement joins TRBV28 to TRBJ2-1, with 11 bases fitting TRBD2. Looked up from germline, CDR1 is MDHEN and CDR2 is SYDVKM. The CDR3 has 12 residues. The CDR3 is CVSGRDYNEQFF. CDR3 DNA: TGTGTTAGCGGGAGGGACTACAATGAGCAGTTCTTC.

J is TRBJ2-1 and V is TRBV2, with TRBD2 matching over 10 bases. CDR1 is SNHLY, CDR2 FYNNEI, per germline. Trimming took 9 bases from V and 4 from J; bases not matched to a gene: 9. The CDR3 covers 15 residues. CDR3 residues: CASSSGRGGYNEQFF. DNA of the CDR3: TGTGCCAGTTCTAGCGGGAGAGGTGGGTACAATGAGCAGTTCTTC.

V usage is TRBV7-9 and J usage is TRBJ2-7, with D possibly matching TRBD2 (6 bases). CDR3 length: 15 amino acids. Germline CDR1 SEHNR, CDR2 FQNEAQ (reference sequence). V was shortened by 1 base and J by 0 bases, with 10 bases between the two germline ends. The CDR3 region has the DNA TGTGCCAGCAGCTTAGTTGCGGGAAACTCCTACGAGCAGTACTTC. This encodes CASSLVAGNSYEQYF.

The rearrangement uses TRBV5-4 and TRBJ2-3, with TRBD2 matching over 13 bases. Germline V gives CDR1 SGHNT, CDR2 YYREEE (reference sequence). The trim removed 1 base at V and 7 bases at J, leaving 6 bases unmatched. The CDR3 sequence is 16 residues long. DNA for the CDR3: TGTGCCAGCAGCTTGATCACTAGCGGGAGGGCCTATACGCAGTATTTT. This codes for CASSLITSGRAYTQYF.

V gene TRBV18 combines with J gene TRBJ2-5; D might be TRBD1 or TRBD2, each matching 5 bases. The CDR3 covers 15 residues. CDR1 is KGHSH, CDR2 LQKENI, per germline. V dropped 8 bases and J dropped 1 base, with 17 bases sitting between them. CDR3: CASTIRAGVQETQYF. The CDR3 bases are TGTGCCAGCACCATCAGGGCCGGGGTCCAAGAGACCCAGTACTTC.

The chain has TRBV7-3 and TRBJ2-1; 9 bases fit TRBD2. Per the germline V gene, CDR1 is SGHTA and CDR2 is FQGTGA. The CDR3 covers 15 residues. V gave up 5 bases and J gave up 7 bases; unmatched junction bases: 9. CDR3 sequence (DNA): TGTGCCAGCAGCCTAAGACTAGCGGAACGTAATGAGCAGTTCTTC. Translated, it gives CASSLRLAERNEQFF.

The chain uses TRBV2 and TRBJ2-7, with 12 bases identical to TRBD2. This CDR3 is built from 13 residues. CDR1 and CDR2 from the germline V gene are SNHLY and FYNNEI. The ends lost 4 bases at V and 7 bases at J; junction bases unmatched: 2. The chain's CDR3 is CASSVLAGGEQYF. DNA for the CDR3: TGTGCCAGCAGTGTTCTAGCGGGAGGGGAGCAGTACTTC.

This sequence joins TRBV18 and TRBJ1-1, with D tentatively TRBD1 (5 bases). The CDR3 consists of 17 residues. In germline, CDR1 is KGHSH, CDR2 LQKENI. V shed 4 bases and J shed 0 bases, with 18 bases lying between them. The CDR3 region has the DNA TGTGCCAGCTCACGCTATACGGGGGGAGGACTGAACACTGAAGCTTTCTTT. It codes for CASSRYTGGGLNTEAFF. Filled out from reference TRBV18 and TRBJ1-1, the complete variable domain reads NAGVMQNPRHLVRRRGQEARLRCSPMKGHSHVYWYRQLPEEGLKFMVYLQKENIIDESGMPKERFSAEFPKEGPSILRIQQVVRGDSAAYFCASSRYTGGGLNTEAFFGQGTRLTVV.

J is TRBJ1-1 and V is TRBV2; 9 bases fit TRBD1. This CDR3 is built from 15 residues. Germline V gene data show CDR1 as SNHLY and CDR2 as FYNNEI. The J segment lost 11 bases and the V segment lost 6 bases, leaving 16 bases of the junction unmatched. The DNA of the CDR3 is TGTGCCAGCAGCCAAACACGTACAGGGGGCAAAGCGGCTTTCTTT. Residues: CASSQTRTGGKAAFF.

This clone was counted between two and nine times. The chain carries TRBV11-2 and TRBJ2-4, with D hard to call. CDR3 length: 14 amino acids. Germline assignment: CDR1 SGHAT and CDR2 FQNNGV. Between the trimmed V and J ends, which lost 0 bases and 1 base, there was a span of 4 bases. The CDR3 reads CASSLDWAKNIQYF. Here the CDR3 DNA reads TGTGCCAGCAGCTTAGACTGGGCCAAAAACATTCAGTACTTC.

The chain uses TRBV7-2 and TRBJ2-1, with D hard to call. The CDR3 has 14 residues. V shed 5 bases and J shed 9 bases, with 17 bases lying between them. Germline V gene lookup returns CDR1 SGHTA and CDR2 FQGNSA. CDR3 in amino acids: CASSPLRSSTEQFF. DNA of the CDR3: TGTGCCAGCAGCCCCCTGCGAAGCTCCACTGAGCAGTTCTTC.

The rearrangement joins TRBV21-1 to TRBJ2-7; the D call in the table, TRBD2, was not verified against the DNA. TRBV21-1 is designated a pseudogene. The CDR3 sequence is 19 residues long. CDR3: CASSKWRARGVQVSYEQYF. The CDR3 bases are TGTGCCAGCAGCAAATGGCGTGCCCGGGGGGTACAGGTCTCCTACGAGCAGTACTTC.

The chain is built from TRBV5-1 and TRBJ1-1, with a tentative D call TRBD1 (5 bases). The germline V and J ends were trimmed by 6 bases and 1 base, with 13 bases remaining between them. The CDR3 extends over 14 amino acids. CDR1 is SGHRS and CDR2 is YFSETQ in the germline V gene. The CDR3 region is CASTSGPGNTEAFF. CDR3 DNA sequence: TGCGCCAGCACGTCAGGGCCTGGGAACACTGAAGCTTTCTTT.

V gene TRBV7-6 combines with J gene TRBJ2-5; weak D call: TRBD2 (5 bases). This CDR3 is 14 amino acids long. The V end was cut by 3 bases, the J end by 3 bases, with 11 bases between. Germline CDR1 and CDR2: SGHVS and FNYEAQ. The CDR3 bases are TGTGCCAGCAGCTTCTCGCGGGTGGAAGAGACCCAGTACTTC. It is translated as CASSFSRVEETQYF.

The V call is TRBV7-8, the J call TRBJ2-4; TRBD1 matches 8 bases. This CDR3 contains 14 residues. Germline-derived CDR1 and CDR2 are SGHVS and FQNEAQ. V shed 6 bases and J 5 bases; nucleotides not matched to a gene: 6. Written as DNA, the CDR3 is TGTGCCAGCAGACCCGGGACAGGAGAAAACATTCAGTACTTC. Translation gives CASRPGTGENIQYF.

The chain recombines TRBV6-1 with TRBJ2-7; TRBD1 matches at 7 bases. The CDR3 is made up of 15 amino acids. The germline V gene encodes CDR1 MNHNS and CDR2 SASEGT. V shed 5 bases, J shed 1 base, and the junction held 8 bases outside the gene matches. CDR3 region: CASSPTWGQSYEQYF. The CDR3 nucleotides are TGTGCCAGCAGTCCCACGTGGGGACAGTCCTACGAGCAGTACTTC.

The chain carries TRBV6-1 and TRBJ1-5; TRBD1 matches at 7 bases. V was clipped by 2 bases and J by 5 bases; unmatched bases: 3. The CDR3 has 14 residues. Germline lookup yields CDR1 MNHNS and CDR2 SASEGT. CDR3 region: CASSETGTDQPQHF. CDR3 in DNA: TGTGCCAGCAGTGAAACCGGGACAGATCAGCCCCAGCATTTT.

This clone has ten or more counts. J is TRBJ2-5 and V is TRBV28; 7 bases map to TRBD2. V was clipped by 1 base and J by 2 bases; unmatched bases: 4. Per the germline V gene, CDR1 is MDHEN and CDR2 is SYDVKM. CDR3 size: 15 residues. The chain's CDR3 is CASSLSGGSQETQYF. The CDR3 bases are TGTGCCAGCAGTTTATCGGGAGGATCGCAAGAGACCCAGTACTTC.

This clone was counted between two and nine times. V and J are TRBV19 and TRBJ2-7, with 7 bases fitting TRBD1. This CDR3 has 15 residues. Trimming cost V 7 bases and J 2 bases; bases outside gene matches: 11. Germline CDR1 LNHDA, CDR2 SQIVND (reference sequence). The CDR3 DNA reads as TGTGCCAGTAACAGAGGGACAGACTTACCCTACGAGCAGTACTTC. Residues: CASNRGTDLPYEQYF. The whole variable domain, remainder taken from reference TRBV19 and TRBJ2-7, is DGGITQSPKYLFRKEGQNVTLSCEQNLNHDAMYWYRQDPGQGLRLIYYSQIVNDFQKGDIAEGYSVSREKKESFPLTVTSAQKNPTAFYLCASNRGTDLPYEQYFGPGTRLTVT.

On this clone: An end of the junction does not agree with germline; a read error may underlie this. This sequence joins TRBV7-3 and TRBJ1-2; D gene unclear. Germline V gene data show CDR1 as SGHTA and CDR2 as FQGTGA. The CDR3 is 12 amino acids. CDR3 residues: CDARQSNYGYTF. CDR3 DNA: TGCGACGCACGGCAATCTAACTATGGCTACACCTTC.

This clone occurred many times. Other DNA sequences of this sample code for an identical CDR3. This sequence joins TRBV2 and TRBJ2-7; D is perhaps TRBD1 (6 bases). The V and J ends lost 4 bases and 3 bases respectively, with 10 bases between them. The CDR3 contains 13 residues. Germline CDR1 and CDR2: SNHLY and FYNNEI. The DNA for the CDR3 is TGTGCCAGCAGTGGAGACAGGCTCTACGAGCAGTACTTC. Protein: CASSGDRLYEQYF.